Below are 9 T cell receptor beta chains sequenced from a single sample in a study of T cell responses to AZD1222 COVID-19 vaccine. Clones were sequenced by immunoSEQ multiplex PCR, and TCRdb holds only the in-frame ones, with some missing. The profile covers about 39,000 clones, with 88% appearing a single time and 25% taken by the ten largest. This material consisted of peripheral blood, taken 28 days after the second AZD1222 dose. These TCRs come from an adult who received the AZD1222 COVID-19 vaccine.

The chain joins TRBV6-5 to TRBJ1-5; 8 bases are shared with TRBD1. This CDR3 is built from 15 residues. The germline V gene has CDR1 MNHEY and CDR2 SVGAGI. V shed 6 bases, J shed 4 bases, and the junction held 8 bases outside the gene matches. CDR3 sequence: CASSAGTGDNQPQHF. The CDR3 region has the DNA TGTGCCAGCAGCGCCGGGACAGGTGATAATCAGCCCCAGCATTTT.

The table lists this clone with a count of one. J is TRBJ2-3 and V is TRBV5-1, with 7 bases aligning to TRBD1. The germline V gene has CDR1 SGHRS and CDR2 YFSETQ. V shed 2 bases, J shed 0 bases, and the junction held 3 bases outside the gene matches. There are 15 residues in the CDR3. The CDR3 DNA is TGCGCCAGCAGCTTTGGGACAGTTAGCACAGATACGCAGTATTTT. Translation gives CASSFGTVSTDTQYF.

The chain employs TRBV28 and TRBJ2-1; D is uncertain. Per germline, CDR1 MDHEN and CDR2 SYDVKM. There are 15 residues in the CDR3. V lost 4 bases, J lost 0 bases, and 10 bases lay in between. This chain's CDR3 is CASSSIFPSYNEQFF. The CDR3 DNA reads TGTGCCAGCAGTTCCATTTTTCCCTCCTACAATGAGCAGTTCTTC.

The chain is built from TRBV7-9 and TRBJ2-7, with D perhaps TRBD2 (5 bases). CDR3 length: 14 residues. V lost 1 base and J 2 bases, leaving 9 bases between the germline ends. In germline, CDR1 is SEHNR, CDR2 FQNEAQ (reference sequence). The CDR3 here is CASSLGPGTYEQYF. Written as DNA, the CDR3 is TGTGCCAGCAGCTTAGGCCCGGGAACCTACGAGCAGTACTTC.

The CDR3: CASSTDPGSYEQYF. CDR3 bases: TGTGCCAGCAGCACCGACCCCGGCTCCTACGAGCAGTACTTC. This rearrangement joins TRBV9 to TRBJ2-7; D not certain. In germline, CDR1 is SGDLS, CDR2 YYNGEE. V gave up 4 bases and J gave up 0 bases, with 11 bases separating them. This CDR3 spans 14 amino acids.

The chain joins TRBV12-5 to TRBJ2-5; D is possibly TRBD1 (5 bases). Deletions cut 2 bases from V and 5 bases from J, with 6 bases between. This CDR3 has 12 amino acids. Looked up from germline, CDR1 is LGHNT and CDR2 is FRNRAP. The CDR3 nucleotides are TGTGCTAGTGGTTTGACAGGCGAGACCCAGTACTTC. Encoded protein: CASGLTGETQYF.

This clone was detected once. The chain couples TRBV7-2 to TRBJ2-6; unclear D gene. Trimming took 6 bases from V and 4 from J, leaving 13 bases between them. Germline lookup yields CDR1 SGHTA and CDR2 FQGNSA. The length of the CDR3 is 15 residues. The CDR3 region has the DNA TGTGCCAGCAGTAAAGGGCGTTCCGGGGCCAACGTCCTGACTTTC. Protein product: CASSKGRSGANVLTF.

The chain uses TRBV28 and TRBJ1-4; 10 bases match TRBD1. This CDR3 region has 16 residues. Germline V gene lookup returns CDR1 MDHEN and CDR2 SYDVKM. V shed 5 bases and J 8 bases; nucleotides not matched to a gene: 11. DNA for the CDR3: TGTGCCAGCAGTCGAAACTCCGGGACAGGGGCCGAAAAACTGTTTTTT. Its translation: CASSRNSGTGAEKLFF.

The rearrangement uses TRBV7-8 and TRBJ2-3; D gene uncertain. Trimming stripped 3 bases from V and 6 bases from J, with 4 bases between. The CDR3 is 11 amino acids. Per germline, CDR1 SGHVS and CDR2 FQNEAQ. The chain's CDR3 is CASSLLDTQYF. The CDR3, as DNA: TGTGCCAGCAGCTTGTTGGATACGCAGTATTTT. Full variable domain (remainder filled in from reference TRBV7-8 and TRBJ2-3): GAGVSQSPRYKVAKRGQDVALRCDPISGHVSLFWYQQALGQGPEFLTYFQNEAQLDKSGLPSDRFFAERPEGSVSTLKIQRTQQEDSAVYLCASSLLDTQYFGPGTRLTVL.